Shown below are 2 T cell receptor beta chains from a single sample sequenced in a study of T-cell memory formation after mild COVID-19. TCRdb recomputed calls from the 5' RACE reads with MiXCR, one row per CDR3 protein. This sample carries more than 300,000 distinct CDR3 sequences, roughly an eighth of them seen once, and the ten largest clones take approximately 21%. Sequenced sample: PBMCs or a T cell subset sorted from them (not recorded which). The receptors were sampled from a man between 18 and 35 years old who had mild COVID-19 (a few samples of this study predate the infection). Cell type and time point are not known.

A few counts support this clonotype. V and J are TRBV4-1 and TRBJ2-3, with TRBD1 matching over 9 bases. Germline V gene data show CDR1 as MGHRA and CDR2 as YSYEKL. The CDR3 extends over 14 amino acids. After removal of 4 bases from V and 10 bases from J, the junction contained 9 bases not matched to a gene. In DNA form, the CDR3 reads TGCGCCAGCAGCCTTACAATACAGGGGGCTGCGCAGTATTTT. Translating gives CASSLTIQGAAQYF.

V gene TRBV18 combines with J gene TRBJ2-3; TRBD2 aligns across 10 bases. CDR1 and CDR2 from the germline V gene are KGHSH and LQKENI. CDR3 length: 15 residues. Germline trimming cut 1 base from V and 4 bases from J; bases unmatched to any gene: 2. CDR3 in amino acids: CASSPLLAGSDTQYF. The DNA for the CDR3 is TGTGCCAGCTCACCACTACTAGCGGGGTCAGATACGCAGTATTTT. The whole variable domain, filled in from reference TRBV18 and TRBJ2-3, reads NAGVMQNPRHLVRRRGQEARLRCSPMKGHSHVYWYRQLPEEGLKFMVYLQKENIIDESGMPKERFSAEFPKEGPSILRIQQVVRGDSAAYFCASSPLLAGSDTQYFGPGTRLTVL.